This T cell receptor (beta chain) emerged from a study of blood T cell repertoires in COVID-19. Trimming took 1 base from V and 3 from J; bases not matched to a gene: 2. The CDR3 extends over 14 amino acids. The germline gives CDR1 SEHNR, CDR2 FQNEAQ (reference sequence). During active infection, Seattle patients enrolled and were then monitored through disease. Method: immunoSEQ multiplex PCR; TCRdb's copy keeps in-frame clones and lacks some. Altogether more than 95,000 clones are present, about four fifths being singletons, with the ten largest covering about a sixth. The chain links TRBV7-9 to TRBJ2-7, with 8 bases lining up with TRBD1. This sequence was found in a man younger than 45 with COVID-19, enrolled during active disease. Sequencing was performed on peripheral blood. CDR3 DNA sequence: TGTGCCAGCAGCTTAGAGGGACAGGTCTACGAGCAGTACTTC. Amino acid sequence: CASSLEGQVYEQYF.